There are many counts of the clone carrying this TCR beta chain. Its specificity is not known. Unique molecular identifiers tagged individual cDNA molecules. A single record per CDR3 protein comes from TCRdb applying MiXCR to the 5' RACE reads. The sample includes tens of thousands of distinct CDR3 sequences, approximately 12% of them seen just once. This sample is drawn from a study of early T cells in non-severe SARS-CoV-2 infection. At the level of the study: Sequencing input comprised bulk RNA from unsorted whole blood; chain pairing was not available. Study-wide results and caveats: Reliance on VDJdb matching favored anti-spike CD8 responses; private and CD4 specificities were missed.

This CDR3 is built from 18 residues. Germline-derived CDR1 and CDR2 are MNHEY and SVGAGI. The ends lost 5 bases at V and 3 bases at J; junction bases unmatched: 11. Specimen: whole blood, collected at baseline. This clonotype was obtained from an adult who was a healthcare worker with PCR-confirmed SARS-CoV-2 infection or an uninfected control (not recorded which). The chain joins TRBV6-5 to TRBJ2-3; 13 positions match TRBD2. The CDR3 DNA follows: TGTGCCAGCAGTACACCTAGGACTAGCGGGAGTGGTACAGATACGCAGTATTTT. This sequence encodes CASSTPRTSGSGTDTQYF.